One T cell receptor (beta chain) is described in this entry. The data belong to a study of control samples from healthy donors and cancer patients. Profiling relied on immunoSEQ multiplex PCR, and the TCRdb table lists in-frame clones only, not all of them. This table has around 94,000 clones, about 88% appearing once. This CDR3 has 15 amino acids. Germline assignment: CDR1 SGHTA and CDR2 FQGNSA. After removal of 5 bases from V and 2 bases from J, the junction contained 4 bases not matched to a gene. Sequenced input: blood. V and J are TRBV7-2 and TRBJ1-5; TRBD1 matches at 9 bases. The source is a woman aged 45-59 years in good health. The CDR3 DNA sequence: TGTGCCAGCAGCACAGGGGGCGGAGGCAATCAGCCCCAGCATTTT. Translating it yields CASSTGGGGNQPQHF.